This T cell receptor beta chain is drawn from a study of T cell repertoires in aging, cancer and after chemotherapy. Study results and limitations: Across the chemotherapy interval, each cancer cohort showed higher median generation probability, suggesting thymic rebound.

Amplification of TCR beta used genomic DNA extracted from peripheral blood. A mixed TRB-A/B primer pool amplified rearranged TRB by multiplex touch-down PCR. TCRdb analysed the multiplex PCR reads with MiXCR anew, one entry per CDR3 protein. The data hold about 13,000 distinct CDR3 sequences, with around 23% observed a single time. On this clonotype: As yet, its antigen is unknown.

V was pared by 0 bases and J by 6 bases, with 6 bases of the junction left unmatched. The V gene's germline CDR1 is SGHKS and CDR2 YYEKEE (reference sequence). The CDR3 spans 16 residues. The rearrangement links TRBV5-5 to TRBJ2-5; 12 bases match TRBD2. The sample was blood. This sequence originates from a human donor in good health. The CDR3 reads CASSLELAGGSQTQYF. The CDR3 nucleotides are TGTGCCAGCAGCTTGGAGCTAGCGGGGGGGTCGCAGACCCAGTACTTC. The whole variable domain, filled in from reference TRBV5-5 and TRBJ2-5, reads DAGVTQSPTHLIKTRGQQVTLRCSPISGHKSVSWYQQVLGQGPQFIFQYYEKEERGRGNFPDRFSARQFPNYSSELNVNALLLGDSALYLCASSLELAGGSQTQYFGPGTRLLVL.